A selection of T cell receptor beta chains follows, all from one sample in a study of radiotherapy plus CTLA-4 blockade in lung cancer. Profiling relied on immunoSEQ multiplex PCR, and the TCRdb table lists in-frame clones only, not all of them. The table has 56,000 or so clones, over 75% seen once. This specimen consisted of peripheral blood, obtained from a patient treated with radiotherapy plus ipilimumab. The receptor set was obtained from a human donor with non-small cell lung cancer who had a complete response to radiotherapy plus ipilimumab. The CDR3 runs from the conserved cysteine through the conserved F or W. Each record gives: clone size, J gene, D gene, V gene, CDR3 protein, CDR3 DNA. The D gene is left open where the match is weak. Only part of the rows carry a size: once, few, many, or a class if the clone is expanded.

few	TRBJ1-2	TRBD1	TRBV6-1	CASSEVKGAGGYTF	TGTGCCAGCAGTGAAGTAAAGGGGGCGGGTGGCTACACCTTC
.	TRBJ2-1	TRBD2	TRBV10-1	CASSDSSGYNEQFF	TGCGCCAGCAGTGATTCTAGCGGATACAATGAGCAGTTCTTC
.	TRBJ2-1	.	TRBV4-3	CASSTRGRRIWGPSSYNEQFF	TGCGCCAGCAGCACCAGGGGGAGGCGGATCTGGGGGCCGAGCTCCTACAATGAGCAGTTCTTC
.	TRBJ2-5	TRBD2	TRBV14	CASSRTSGRALGETQYF	TGTGCCAGCAGCCGGACTAGCGGGAGGGCCCTCGGAGAGACCCAGTACTTC
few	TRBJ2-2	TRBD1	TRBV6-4	CASSTGTANTGELFF	TGTGCCAGCAGTACAGGGACAGCGAACACCGGGGAGCTGTTTTTT
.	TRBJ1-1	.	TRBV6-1	CASSRNSMNTEAFF	TGTGCCAGCAGTCGAAACAGCATGAACACTGAAGCTTTCTTT
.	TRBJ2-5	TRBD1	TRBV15	CATSGDRGETQYF	TGTGCCACCAGCGGTGACAGGGGAGAGACCCAGTACTTC
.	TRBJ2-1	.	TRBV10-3	CAISLDRSQRNEQFF	TGTGCCATCAGTCTTGACAGGAGCCAGCGCAATGAGCAGTTCTTC
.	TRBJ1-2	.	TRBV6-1	CASSEDDRSTF	TGTGCCAGCAGTGAAGACGACAGGAGCACCTTC
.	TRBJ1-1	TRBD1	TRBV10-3	CAISERDRDTEAFF	TGTGCCATCAGTGAGCGTGACAGGGACACTGAAGCTTTCTTT
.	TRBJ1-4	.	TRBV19	CASSSDTQGATNEKLFF	TGTGCCAGTAGTTCAGATACACAGGGTGCAACTAATGAAAAACTGTTTTTT
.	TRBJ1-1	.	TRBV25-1	CASRSGWDTRAKAFF	TGTGCCAGCAGATCGGGGTGGGATACGCGGGCCAAAGCTTTCTTT
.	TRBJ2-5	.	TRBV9	CASSVAVDETQYF	TGTGCCAGCAGCGTAGCGGTCGATGAGACCCAGTACTTC
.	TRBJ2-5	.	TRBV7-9	CASSQQGSPQETQYF	TGTGCCAGCAGCCAACAGGGCTCTCCTCAAGAGACCCAGTACTTC
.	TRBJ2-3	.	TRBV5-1	CASSGRTPSVGFSPDTQYF	TGCGCCAGCAGCGGAAGAACTCCCAGCGTGGGTTTTTCTCCAGATACGCAGTATTTT
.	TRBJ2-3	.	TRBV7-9	CASSFSFRNQGLLQYF	TGTGCCAGCAGCTTCTCATTCCGGAATCAGGGGTTGCTGCAGTATTTT
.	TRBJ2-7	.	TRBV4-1	CASSPYRAFGEQYF	TGCGCCAGCAGCCCCTACAGGGCCTTCGGGGAGCAGTACTTC
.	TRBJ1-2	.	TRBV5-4	CASSKLTAANYGYTF	TGTGCCAGCAGCAAGTTGACAGCTGCTAACTATGGCTACACCTTC
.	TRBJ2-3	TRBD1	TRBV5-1	CASSQSVRTGGADTQYF	TGCGCCAGCAGCCAGTCCGTTAGGACAGGGGGCGCAGATACGCAGTATTTT
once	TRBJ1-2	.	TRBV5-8	CASSFVAGARSYGYTF	TGTGCCAGCAGCTTTGTGGCGGGGGCACGTTCTTATGGCTACACCTTC
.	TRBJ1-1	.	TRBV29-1	CSVLSGGPEAFF	TGCAGCGTCCTGAGCGGGGGCCCGGAAGCTTTCTTT
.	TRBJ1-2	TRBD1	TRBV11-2	CASTDRGNYGYTF	TGTGCCAGCACCGACAGGGGGAACTATGGCTACACCTTC
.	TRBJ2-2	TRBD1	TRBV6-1	CASSEGVGQGIGYTGELFF	TGTGCCAGCAGTGAAGGGGTGGGACAGGGGATCGGATACACCGGGGAGCTGTTTTTT
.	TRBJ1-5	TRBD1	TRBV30	CAWDTGTGTNQPQHF	TGTGCCTGGGATACGGGGACAGGGACCAATCAGCCCCAGCATTTT
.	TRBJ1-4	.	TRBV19	CASSLNSKRDEKLFF	TGTGCCAGTAGTCTAAACTCAAAGAGGGATGAAAAACTGTTTTTT
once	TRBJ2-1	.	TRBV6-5	CASSYRGGTYNEQFF	TGTGCCAGCAGTTACAGGGGAGGAACCTACAATGAGCAGTTCTTC
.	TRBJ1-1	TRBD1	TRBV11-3	CASRGTQGVSMNTEAFF	TGTGCCAGCAGGGGAACCCAGGGGGTCTCGATGAACACTGAAGCTTTCTTT
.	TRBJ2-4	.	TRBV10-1	CASSEERYTRIQYF	TGCGCCAGCAGTGAGGAGAGGTACACTCGGATTCAGTACTTC
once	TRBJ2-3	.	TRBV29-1	CSVENRALTDTQYF	TGCAGCGTTGAGAACAGGGCCCTCACAGATACGCAGTATTTT
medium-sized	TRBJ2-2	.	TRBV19	CASSARGHITGELFF	TGTGCCAGTAGCGCCCGAGGACACATCACCGGGGAGCTGTTTTTT
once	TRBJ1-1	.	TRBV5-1	CASSTRENTEAFF	TGCGCCAGCAGCACTAGGGAGAACACTGAAGCTTTCTTT
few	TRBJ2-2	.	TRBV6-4	CASSASSGAGELFF	TGTGCCAGCAGTGCATCGTCCGGGGCCGGGGAGCTGTTTTTT
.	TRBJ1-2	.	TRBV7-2	CASSSETASYGYTF	TGTGCCAGCAGCTCCGAGACAGCTTCCTATGGCTACACCTTC
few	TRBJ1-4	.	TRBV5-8	CASSSYEKLFF	TGTGCCAGCAGCTCGTATGAAAAACTGTTTTTT
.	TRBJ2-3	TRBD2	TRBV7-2	CASSLASGRGTDTQYF	TGTGCCAGCAGCTTAGCGAGCGGGAGAGGCACAGATACGCAGTATTTT
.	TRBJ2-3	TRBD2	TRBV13	CASSYRLAGGITADTQYF	TGTGCCAGCAGCTATCGTCTAGCGGGGGGGATCACTGCAGATACGCAGTATTTT
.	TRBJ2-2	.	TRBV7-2	CASSFSGNTGELFF	TGTGCCAGCAGCTTCTCGGGGAACACCGGGGAGCTGTTTTTT
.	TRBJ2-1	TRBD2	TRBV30	CAWSSGRNEQFF	TGTGCCTGGTCTAGCGGGAGAAATGAGCAGTTCTTC
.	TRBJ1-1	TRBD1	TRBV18	CASSPPRDSFTEAFF	TGTGCCAGCTCACCACCCCGGGACAGCTTCACTGAAGCTTTCTTT
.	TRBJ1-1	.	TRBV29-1	CSVEGQGYTEAFF	TGCAGCGTTGAAGGGCAGGGTTACACTGAAGCTTTCTTT
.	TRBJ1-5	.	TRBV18	CASTRTDSNQPQHF	TGTGCCAGCACTAGGACCGATAGCAATCAGCCCCAGCATTTT
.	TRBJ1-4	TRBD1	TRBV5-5	CASSLWTGYGTNEKLFF	TGTGCCAGCAGCCTCTGGACAGGGTATGGAACTAATGAAAAACTGTTTTTT
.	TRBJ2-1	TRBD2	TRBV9	CASRKREGNPPGRYNEQFF	TGTGCCAGCAGGAAGCGGGAGGGAAACCCCCCGGGGAGATACAATGAGCAGTTCTTC
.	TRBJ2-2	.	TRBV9	CASSRNTGELFF	TGTGCCAGCAGCCGTAACACCGGGGAGCTGTTTTTT
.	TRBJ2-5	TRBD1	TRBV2	CASDRGEETQYF	TGTGCCAGCGACAGGGGGGAGGAGACCCAGTACTTC
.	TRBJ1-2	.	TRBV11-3	CASSLLTGTPTNYGYTF	TGTGCCAGCAGCCTTCTTACAGGGACCCCAACTAACTATGGCTACACCTTC
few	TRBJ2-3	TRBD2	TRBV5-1	CASSLGLAGSTDTQYF	TGCGCCAGCAGCTTGGGTTTAGCGGGAAGCACAGATACGCAGTATTTT
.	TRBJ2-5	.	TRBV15	CATSRDLQQETQYF	TGTGCCACCAGCAGAGATCTACAGCAAGAGACCCAGTACTTC
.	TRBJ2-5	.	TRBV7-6	CASSLGLRVQETQYF	TGTGCCAGCAGCTTAGGTTTACGGGTTCAAGAGACCCAGTACTTC
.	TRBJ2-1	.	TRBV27	CASSAGQLSSYNEQFF	TGTGCCAGCAGTGCGGGACAGCTGAGCTCCTACAATGAGCAGTTCTTC
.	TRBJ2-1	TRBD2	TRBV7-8	CASSLSRLGTSGKTTYNEQFF	TGTGCCAGCAGCTTAAGCAGGCTTGGGACTAGCGGGAAGACGACCTACAATGAGCAGTTCTTC
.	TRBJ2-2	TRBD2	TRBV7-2	CASSLFGGGDTGELFF	TGTGCCAGCAGTCTATTTGGCGGGGGGGATACCGGGGAGCTGTTTTTT
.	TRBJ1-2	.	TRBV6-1	CASSAPGQGLSYGYTF	TGTGCCAGCAGTGCGCCCGGTCAGGGTCTTAGCTATGGCTACACCTTC
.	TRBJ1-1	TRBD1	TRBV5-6	CASSYRGPHSNTEAFF	TGTGCCAGCAGCTACAGGGGGCCGCACTCGAACACTGAAGCTTTCTTT